This T cell receptor (beta chain) was observed in a study of beta chain features in type 1 diabetes (dated by TCRdb to the late 2010s). A note on the overall study: Mean age, gender distribution, total cell number and subset yield did not differ between patients and healthy donors. Across all samples, about 110 million sorted cells were examined, and cell number per subset correlated strongly with RNA yield. In the study, recently diagnosed type 1 diabetes patients and matched healthy donors were compared on the TCRB repertoires of their sorted circulating CD4+ T cell subsets. Naive and central memory subsets were obtained from all 30 or so donors, but regulatory and stem cell-like memory subsets were isolated from only 8 patients and about eight healthy donors.

The full study reports these points: Type 1 diabetes patients showed a moderate but significant shortening of TCRB CDR3 length in all four CD4+ subsets. The naive, central memory and regulatory TCRB repertoires appeared to resemble one another more closely among patients than among healthy donors. Only small numbers of individuals were included in the HLA sub-analyses, which left unresolved whether HLA type had any influence on TCRB rearrangement. PCR may preferentially amplify shorter templates, but because patient and control samples were amplified and corrected together, any resulting skew would affect both groups equally. At VDJ recombination sites, type 1 diabetes patients had fewer insertions and more deleted nucleotides, which implies abnormalities in thymic rearrangement. Sequencing cDNA rather than genomic DNA could over-represent highly expressing activated cells, although activation and CD3 levels did not differ between groups.

The entire isolated RNA was reverse transcribed using the High Capacity cDNA Reverse Transcription Kit, and thus expressed TCRB transcripts were sequenced. Deep immunoSEQ sequencing was performed on naive, central memory and regulatory T cell samples, with an average of around 3.5 million total reads per sample. Sorted cells were lysed in RLT buffer, and RNA was extracted using DNase-treated RNeasy Micro or Mini kits according to cell number. To prevent cross-contamination, every cell subset was processed on its own, while patient and healthy donor samples were processed together. The immunoSEQ multiplex PCR was used to amplify TCRB sequences from cDNA, generating 87-bp fragments that spanned the CDR3 region. Amplicons were sequenced on the Illumina HiSeq platform. The paper's processing steps were these. Synthetic template baselines were used to correct PCR bias computationally, reads within Hamming distance 2 were collapsed, and singletons that could not be merged were discarded. Reads were aligned against IMGT so that V, D and J genes, CDR3 length and insertions or deletions at six rearrangement sites could be assigned. Clonotype counts were normalized to sorted cell number within each subset before computing true diversity and Gini coefficients with the tcR R package. The overlap coefficient, calculated on TCRB nucleotide sequences, was used to quantify repertoire sharing. TCRdb carries this immuneACCESS record with in-frame sequences only. Its versions omit some clonotypes, under half of them owing to an unresolved V gene in the studies checked, with the rest unexplained. V and J calls and clone size come straight from that table; D and trimming were deduced from the DNA. This sample holds over 55,000 clones; approximately 52% were observed only once. Of the sample, 2.6% is held by the ten largest clones.

Concerning this clone: Its antigen is still unknown. Within one base of it there is no much larger clone, and no base qualities were kept.

Each donor gave one peripheral blood draw, approximately 110 mL on average, collected into heparinised tubes. A BD FACSAria II was used to sort naive, central memory, regulatory and stem cell-like memory CD4+ T cells with a panel that included CD45RO, CCR7, CD25, CD127, CD95 and CD27. A purity above 95% was achieved for all sorted populations. PBMCs were isolated immediately by Lymphoprep density gradient centrifugation and stained directly without culture. Samples were stained and sorted in pairs, with one healthy donor and one patient per experiment, so that batch effects were minimized. A distance of 13 bases separates the germline ends of V and J, which lose 3 bases and 8 bases respectively. Via the germline V gene (reference sequence), CDR1 is SEHNR and CDR2 FQNEAQ. Taken from cysteine to phenylalanine, the CDR3 has 14 residues. Kept here is only the CDR3 DNA, which spans 42 bases and is read in frame from base 1.

This chain joins TRBV7-9 to TRBJ1-4, with a weak D call of TRBD1 (6 bases match). The sequence derives from a woman in her forties with type 1 diabetes. Sequences were obtained from Tregs from blood. This sample's cell subset or site label indicates: regulatory CD4+ T cells. The CDR3 in this case is CASSLAGAREKLFF. The nucleotide sequence is TGTGCCAGCAGCTTGGCAGGGGCGAGGGAAAAACTGTTTTTT.